This T cell receptor beta chain was sequenced during a study of identical twins. Remarks on this clonotype: The antigen remains unidentified.

After template switching added a universal primer site, the resulting cDNA carried unique molecular identifiers. In TCRdb, the 5' RACE reads were re-called with MiXCR into one record per CDR3 protein. The sample has 1.5 million to 2 million distinct CDR3 sequences, around 29% seen once. General study findings and limits: Conclusions were drawn cross-sectionally by statistical analysis, without following the same donors. Models underpredicted monozygotic twin sharing of out-of-frame TCR alpha.

The V end lost 7 bases, the J end lost 7 bases, and 11 bases lay between the germline ends. Germline lookup yields CDR1 DFQATT and CDR2 SNEGSKA (reference sequence). The CDR3 consists of 12 residues. No donor was unhealthy or non-Caucasian. This sequence was found in a newborn girl in good health. Sequencing was carried out using cord blood. The chain recombines TRBV20-1 with TRBJ1-6; D is uncertain. The CDR3 coding sequence is TGCAGTGTCCGGCGGACCAATTCACCCCTCCACTTT. Its protein is CSVRRTNSPLHF.